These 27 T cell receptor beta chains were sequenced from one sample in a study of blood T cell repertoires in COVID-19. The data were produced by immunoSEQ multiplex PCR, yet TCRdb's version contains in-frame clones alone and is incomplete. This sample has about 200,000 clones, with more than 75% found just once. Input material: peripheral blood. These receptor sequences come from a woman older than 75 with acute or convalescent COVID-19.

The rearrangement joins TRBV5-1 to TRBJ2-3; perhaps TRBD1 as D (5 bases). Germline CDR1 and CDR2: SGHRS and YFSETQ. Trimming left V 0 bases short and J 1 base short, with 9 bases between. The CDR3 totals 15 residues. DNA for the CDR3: TGCGCCAGCAGCTTGGTTGGCAGGGGCACAGATACGCAGTATTTT. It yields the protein CASSLVGRGTDTQYF. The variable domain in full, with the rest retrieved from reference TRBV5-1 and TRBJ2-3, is KAGVTQTPRYLIKTRGQQVTLSCSPISGHRSVSWYQQTPGQGLQFLFEYFSETQRNKGNFPGRFSGRQFSNSRSEMNVSTLELGDSALYLCASSLVGRGTDTQYFGPGTRLTVL.

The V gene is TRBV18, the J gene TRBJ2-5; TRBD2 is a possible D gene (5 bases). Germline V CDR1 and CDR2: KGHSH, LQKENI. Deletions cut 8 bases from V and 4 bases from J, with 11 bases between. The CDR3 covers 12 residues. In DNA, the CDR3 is TGTGCCAGCAGGGAGTTTAGAGAGACCCAGTACTTC. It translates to CASREFRETQYF. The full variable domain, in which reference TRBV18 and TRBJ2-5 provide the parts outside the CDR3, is NAGVMQNPRHLVRRRGQEARLRCSPMKGHSHVYWYRQLPEEGLKFMVYLQKENIIDESGMPKERFSAEFPKEGPSILRIQQVVRGDSAAYFCASREFRETQYFGPGTRLLVL.

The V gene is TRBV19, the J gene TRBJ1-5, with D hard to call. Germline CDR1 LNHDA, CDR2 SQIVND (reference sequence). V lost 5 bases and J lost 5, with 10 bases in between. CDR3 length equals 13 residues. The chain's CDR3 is CASSSGGYQPQHF. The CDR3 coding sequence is TGTGCCAGTAGTTCGGGTGGTTATCAGCCCCAGCATTTT.

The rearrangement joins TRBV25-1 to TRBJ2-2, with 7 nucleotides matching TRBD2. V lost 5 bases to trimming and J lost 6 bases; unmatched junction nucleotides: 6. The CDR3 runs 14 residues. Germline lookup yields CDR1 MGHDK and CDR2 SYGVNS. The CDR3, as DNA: TGTGCCAGCAGTAAGCGGGAAAACGCCGGGGAGCTGTTTTTT. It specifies CASSKRENAGELFF. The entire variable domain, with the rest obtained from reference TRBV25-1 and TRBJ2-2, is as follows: EADIYQTPRYLVIGTGKKITLECSQTMGHDKMYWYQQDPGMELHLIHYSYGVNSTEKGDLSSESTVSRIRTEHFPLTLESARPSHTSQYLCASSKRENAGELFFGEGSRLTVL.

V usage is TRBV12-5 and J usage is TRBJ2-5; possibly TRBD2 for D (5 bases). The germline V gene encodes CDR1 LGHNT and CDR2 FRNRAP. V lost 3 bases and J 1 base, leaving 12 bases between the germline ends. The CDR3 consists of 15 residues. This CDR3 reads CASGLGAGTQETQYF. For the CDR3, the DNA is TGTGCTAGTGGTTTAGGCGCGGGTACCCAAGAGACCCAGTACTTC.

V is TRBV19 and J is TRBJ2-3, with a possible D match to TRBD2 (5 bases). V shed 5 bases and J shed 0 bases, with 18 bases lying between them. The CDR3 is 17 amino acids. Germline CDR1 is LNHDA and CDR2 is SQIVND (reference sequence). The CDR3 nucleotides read TGTGCCAGTAGTCCCTCCCCGGCGGGTCCCAGCACAGATACGCAGTATTTT. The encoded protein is CASSPSPAGPSTDTQYF.

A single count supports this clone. CDR3 amino acids: CASSPRVGAGEQFF. In DNA form, the CDR3 reads TGCGCCAGCAGCCCCCGCGTCGGGGCGGGAGAGCAGTTCTTC. The chain joins TRBV5-1 to TRBJ2-1, with D perhaps matching TRBD2 (6 bases). The V end was cut by 4 bases, the J end by 10 bases, with 18 bases between. In germline, CDR1 is SGHRS, CDR2 YFSETQ. CDR3 size: 14 residues.

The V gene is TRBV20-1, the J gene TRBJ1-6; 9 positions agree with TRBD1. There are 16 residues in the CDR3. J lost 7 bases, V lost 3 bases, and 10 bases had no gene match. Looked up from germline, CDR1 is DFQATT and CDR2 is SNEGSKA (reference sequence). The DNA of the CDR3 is TGCAGTGCTAGTCAACAGGGGGCAGGTGTGAATTCACCCCTCCACTTT. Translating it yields CSASQQGAGVNSPLHF.

CDR3 sequence (DNA): TGTGCCAGCAGCTTGGTCACTCTTACCCGCGAGCAGTACTTC. This gives the protein CASSLVTLTREQYF. V is TRBV5-6 and J is TRBJ2-7; unclear D gene. Germline lookup yields CDR1 SGHDT and CDR2 YYEEEE. Trimming pared 0 bases from V and 6 bases from J, leaving 13 bases between. This CDR3 contains 14 residues.

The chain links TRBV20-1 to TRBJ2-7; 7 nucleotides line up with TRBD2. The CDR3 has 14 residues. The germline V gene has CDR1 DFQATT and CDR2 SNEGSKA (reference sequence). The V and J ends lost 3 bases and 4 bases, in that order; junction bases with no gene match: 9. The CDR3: CSASLPGGGYEQYF. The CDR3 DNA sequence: TGCAGTGCTAGTTTACCGGGAGGCGGGTACGAGCAGTACTTC.

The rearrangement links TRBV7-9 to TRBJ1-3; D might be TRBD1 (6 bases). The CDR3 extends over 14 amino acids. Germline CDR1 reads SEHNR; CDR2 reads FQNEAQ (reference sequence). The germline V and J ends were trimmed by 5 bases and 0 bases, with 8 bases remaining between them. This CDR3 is CASSRTDSGNTIYF. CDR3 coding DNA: TGTGCCAGCAGCCGGACAGACTCTGGAAACACCATATATTTT.

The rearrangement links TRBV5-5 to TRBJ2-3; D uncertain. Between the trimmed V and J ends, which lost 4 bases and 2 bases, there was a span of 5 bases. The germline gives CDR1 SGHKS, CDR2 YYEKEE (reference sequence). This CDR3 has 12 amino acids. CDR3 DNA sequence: TGTGCCAGCAGCCCCTACACAGATACGCAGTATTTT. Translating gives CASSPYTDTQYF.

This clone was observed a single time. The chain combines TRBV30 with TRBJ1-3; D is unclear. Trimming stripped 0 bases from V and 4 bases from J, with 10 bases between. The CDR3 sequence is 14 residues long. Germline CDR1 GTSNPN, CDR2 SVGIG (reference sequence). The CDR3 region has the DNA TGTGCCTGGAGTGTACCCCAGTTCGGAAACACCATATATTTT. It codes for CAWSVPQFGNTIYF.

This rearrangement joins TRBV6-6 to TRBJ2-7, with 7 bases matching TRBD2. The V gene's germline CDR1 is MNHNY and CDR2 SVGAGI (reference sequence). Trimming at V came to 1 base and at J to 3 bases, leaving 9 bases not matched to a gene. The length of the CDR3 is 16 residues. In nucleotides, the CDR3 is TGTGCCAGCAGTTACTGGACGGCTAGCGGACTCTACGAGCAGTACTTC. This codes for CASSYWTASGLYEQYF.

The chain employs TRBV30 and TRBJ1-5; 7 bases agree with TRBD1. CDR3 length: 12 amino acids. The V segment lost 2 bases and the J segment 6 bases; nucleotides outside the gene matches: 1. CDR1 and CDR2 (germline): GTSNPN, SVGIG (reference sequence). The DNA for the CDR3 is TGTGCCTGGAGTCCAGGGGGTCAGCCCCAGCATTTT. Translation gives CAWSPGGQPQHF.

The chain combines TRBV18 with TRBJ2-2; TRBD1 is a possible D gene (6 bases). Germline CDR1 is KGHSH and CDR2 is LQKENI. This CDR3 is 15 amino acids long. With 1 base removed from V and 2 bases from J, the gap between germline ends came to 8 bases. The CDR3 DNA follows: TGTGCCAGCTCACCACGGACAGCAAACACCGGGGAGCTGTTTTTT. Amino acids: CASSPRTANTGELFF.

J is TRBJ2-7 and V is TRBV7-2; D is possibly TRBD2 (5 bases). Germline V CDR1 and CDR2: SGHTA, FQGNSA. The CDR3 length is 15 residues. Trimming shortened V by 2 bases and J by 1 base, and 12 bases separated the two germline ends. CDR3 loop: CASSLTLAQSYEQYF. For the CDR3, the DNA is TGTGCCAGCAGCTTAACCCTAGCACAATCCTACGAGCAGTACTTC.

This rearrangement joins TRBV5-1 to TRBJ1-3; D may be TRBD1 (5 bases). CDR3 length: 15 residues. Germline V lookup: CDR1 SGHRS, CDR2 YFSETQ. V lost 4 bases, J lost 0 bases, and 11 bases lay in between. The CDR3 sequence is CASSTQGYSGNTIYF. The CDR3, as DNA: TGCGCCAGCAGCACGCAGGGTTACTCTGGAAACACCATATATTTT.

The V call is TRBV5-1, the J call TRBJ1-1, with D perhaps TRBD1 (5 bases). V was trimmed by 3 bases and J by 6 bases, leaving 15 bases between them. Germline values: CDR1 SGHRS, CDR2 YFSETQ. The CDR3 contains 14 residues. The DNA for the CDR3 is TGCGCCAGCAGCTCGCGCAGGGAAGGGGCTGAAGCTTTCTTT. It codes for CASSSRREGAEAFF.

Here the CDR3 reads CASSIGDSWAVQYF. CDR3 DNA sequence: TGTGCCAGTAGTATAGGGGACTCCTGGGCGGTTCAGTACTTC. The chain couples TRBV19 to TRBJ2-4; a possible D gene is TRBD2 (6 bases). With 1 base removed from V and 11 bases from J, the gap between germline ends came to 15 bases. The CDR3 loop spans 14 amino acids. CDR1 and CDR2 from the germline V gene are LNHDA and SQIVND (reference sequence).

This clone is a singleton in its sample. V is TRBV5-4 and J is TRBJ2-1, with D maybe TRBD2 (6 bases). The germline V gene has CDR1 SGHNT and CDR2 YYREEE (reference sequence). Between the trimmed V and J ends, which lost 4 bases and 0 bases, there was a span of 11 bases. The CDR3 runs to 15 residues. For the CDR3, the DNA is TGTGCCAGCAGCCTGACTAGTTCCTCCTACAATGAGCAGTTCTTC. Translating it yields CASSLTSSSYNEQFF. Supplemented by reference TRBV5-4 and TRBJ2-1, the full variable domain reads ETGVTQSPTHLIKTRGQQVTLRCSSQSGHNTVSWYQQALGQGPQFIFQYYREEENGRGNFPPRFSGLQFPNYSSELNVNALELDDSALYLCASSLTSSSYNEQFFGPGTRLTVL.

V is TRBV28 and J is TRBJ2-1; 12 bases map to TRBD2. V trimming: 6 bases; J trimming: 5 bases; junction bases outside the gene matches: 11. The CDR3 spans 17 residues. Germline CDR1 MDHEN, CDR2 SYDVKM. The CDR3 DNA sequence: TGTGCCAGCAGCCAACTGACTAGCGGGAGAGGGGACAATGAGCAGTTCTTC. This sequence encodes CASSQLTSGRGDNEQFF.

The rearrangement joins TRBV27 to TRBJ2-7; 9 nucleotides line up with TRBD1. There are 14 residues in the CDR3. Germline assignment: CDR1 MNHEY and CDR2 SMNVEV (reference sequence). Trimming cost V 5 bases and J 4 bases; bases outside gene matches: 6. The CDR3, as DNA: TGTGCCAGCAGTCTCGACAGGGGGTGGTACGAGCAGTACTTC. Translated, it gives CASSLDRGWYEQYF.

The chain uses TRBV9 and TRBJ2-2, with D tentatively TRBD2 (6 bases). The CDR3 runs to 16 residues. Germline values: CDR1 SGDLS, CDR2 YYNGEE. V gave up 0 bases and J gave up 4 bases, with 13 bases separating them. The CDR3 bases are TGTGCCAGCAGCGTAGGAGGAGGGGTGGGCACCGGGGAGCTGTTTTTT. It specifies CASSVGGGVGTGELFF.

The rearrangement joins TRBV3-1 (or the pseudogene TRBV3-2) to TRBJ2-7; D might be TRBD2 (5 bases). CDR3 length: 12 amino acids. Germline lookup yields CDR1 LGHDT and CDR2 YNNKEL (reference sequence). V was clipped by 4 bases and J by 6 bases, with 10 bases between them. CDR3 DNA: TGTGCCAGCAGCCTATCGGAGGTCGAGCAGTACTTC. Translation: CASSLSEVEQYF.

CDR3 nucleotides: TGTGCCAGCAGCTTGGGTTCGGGGAATCAGCCCCAGCATTTT. This sequence encodes CASSLGSGNQPQHF. The rearrangement links TRBV11-1 to TRBJ1-5; no firm D call. Trimming cost V 3 bases and J 4 bases, with 10 bases left between them. This CDR3 region has 14 residues. Per germline, CDR1 SGHAT and CDR2 FQDESV (reference sequence).

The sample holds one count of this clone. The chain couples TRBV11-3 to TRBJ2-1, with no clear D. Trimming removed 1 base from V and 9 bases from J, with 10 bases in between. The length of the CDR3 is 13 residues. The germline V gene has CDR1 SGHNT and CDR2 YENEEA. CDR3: CASSLGHSGEQFF. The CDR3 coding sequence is TGTGCCAGCAGCTTAGGACATTCCGGTGAGCAGTTCTTC.